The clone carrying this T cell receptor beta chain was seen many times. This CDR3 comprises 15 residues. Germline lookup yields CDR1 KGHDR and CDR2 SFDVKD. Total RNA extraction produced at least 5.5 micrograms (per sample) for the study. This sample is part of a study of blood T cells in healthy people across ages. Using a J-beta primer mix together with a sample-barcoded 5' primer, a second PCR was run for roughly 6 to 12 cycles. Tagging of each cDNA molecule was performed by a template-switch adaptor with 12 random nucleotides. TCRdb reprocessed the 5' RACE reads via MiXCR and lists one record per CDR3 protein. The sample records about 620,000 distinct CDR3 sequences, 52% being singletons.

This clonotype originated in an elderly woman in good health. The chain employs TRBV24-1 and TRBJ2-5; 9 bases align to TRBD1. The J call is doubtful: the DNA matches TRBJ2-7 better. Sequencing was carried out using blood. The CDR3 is CATSDPGTGSPEQYF. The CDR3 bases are TGTGCCACCAGTGATCCCGGGACAGGGTCTCCCGAGCAGTACTTC.